The rows below give T cell receptor beta chains drawn from one sample of a study of T cell responses to AZD1222 COVID-19 vaccine. Using immunoSEQ multiplex PCR, the repertoire was profiled, and TCRdb retains in-frame clones only, with some absent. The sample records about 150,000 clones, approximately 90% being singletons. The sequencing used peripheral blood, collected on day 0 of AZD1222 vaccination. The receptors come from an adult in good health. The CDR3 runs from the conserved cysteine through the conserved F or W. Each record gives: D gene, V gene, clone size, J gene, CDR3 protein, CDR3 DNA. The D gene is left open where the match is weak. Expanded clones get a size class; other rows say once, few or many, or leave the size out.

d_gene: TRBD2
v_gene: TRBV6-5
abundance: NA
j_gene: TRBJ2-5
CDR3aa: CASSYSWGGETQYF
CDR3nt: TGTGCCAGCAGTTACTCCTGGGGGGGAGAGACCCAGTACTTC

d_gene: NA
v_gene: TRBV9
abundance: NA
j_gene: TRBJ1-2
CDR3aa: CASSGKTGLYGYTF
CDR3nt: TGTGCCAGCAGCGGAAAGACGGGGCTCTATGGCTACACCTTC

d_gene: NA
v_gene: TRBV5-1
abundance: once
j_gene: TRBJ2-3
CDR3aa: CASSTGQEGSDTQYF
CDR3nt: TGCGCCAGCAGCACCGGACAAGAGGGGTCAGATACGCAGTATTTT

d_gene: TRBD1
v_gene: TRBV18
abundance: NA
j_gene: TRBJ1-1
CDR3aa: CASSPSGGNTEAFF
CDR3nt: TGTGCCAGCTCCCCCTCAGGGGGCAACACTGAAGCTTTCTTT

d_gene: TRBD1
v_gene: TRBV2
abundance: NA
j_gene: TRBJ1-2
CDR3aa: CASSESGDRGGYTF
CDR3nt: TGTGCCAGCAGTGAATCTGGGGACAGGGGTGGCTACACCTTC

d_gene: NA
v_gene: TRBV5-1
abundance: NA
j_gene: TRBJ1-1
CDR3aa: CASSLEQANTEAFF
CDR3nt: TGCGCCAGCAGCTTGGAACAGGCCAACACTGAAGCTTTCTTT

d_gene: NA
v_gene: TRBV6-2/TRBV6-3
abundance: NA
j_gene: TRBJ1-5
CDR3aa: CASTPNRVGDQPQHF
CDR3nt: TGTGCCAGCACCCCCAACAGGGTAGGGGATCAGCCCCAGCATTTT

d_gene: TRBD1
v_gene: TRBV4-2
abundance: NA
j_gene: TRBJ1-1
CDR3aa: CASSPSSTGGPPDTEAFF
CDR3nt: TGTGCCAGCAGCCCTTCCTCCACAGGGGGGCCTCCGGACACTGAAGCTTTCTTT

d_gene: TRBD1
v_gene: TRBV9
abundance: NA
j_gene: TRBJ2-5
CDR3aa: CASSSGQKETQYF
CDR3nt: TGTGCCAGCAGCTCGGGACAGAAAGAGACCCAGTACTTC

d_gene: TRBD1
v_gene: TRBV2
abundance: NA
j_gene: TRBJ1-1
CDR3aa: CASSAGQGYSGETEAFF
CDR3nt: TGTGCCAGCAGTGCGGGACAGGGGTATTCGGGAGAAACTGAAGCTTTCTTT

d_gene: TRBD1
v_gene: TRBV10-2
abundance: NA
j_gene: TRBJ1-1
CDR3aa: CASSPGQLYTEAFF
CDR3nt: TGCGCCAGCAGCCCGGGACAGTTATACACTGAAGCTTTCTTT

d_gene: TRBD1
v_gene: TRBV18
abundance: NA
j_gene: TRBJ2-1
CDR3aa: CASAMGTGRNEQFF
CDR3nt: TGTGCCAGCGCAATGGGGACAGGGAGAAATGAGCAGTTCTTC

d_gene: NA
v_gene: TRBV6-5
abundance: NA
j_gene: TRBJ1-2
CDR3aa: CASRYFGSPGNYGYTF
CDR3nt: TGTGCCAGCAGGTACTTTGGCTCCCCCGGCAACTATGGCTACACCTTC

d_gene: NA
v_gene: TRBV10-2
abundance: NA
j_gene: TRBJ1-1
CDR3aa: CASSESGNTEAFF
CDR3nt: TGCGCCAGCAGTGAGTCAGGTAACACTGAAGCTTTCTTT

d_gene: NA
v_gene: TRBV20-1
abundance: NA
j_gene: TRBJ2-5
CDR3aa: CSARALGTQYF
CDR3nt: TGCAGTGCTAGAGCTCTAGGGACCCAGTACTTC

d_gene: TRBD1
v_gene: TRBV4-1
abundance: NA
j_gene: TRBJ1-2
CDR3aa: CASSHRSTGQEYGYTF
CDR3nt: TGCGCCAGCAGCCACCGATCGACAGGGCAGGAATATGGCTACACCTTC

d_gene: TRBD1
v_gene: TRBV11-3
abundance: NA
j_gene: TRBJ2-7
CDR3aa: CASSLEGTGPYEQYF
CDR3nt: TGTGCCAGCAGCTTAGAAGGGACAGGGCCCTACGAGCAGTACTTC

d_gene: NA
v_gene: TRBV5-5
abundance: NA
j_gene: TRBJ1-1
CDR3aa: CASSFSGGAGNTEAFF
CDR3nt: TGTGCCAGCAGCTTTTCGGGGGGCGCGGGCAACACTGAAGCTTTCTTT

d_gene: NA
v_gene: TRBV12-3/TRBV12-4
abundance: NA
j_gene: TRBJ1-5
CDR3aa: CASSFGSQPQHF
CDR3nt: TGTGCCAGCAGTTTTGGGAGTCAGCCCCAGCATTTT

d_gene: TRBD1
v_gene: TRBV28
abundance: NA
j_gene: TRBJ1-6
CDR3aa: CASSSQTGGFYNSPLHF
CDR3nt: TGTGCCAGCAGTTCACAGACAGGGGGTTTCTATAATTCACCCCTCCACTTT

d_gene: TRBD1
v_gene: TRBV6-5
abundance: few
j_gene: TRBJ1-1
CDR3aa: CASSYRRQGWNTEAFF
CDR3nt: TGTGCCAGCAGTTACCGCCGACAGGGTTGGAACACTGAAGCTTTCTTT

d_gene: NA
v_gene: TRBV7-9
abundance: NA
j_gene: TRBJ2-2
CDR3aa: CASSFDSGNTGELFF
CDR3nt: TGTGCCAGCAGCTTTGACAGCGGAAACACCGGGGAGCTGTTTTTT

d_gene: NA
v_gene: TRBV24-1
abundance: NA
j_gene: TRBJ1-2
CDR3aa: CATSQRDDYGYTF
CDR3nt: TGTGCCACCTCCCAGCGGGACGACTATGGCTACACCTTC

d_gene: NA
v_gene: TRBV30
abundance: NA
j_gene: TRBJ2-1
CDR3aa: CAWSPTYNEQFF
CDR3nt: TGTGCCTGGAGCCCAACCTACAATGAGCAGTTCTTC

d_gene: NA
v_gene: TRBV7-9
abundance: NA
j_gene: TRBJ1-1
CDR3aa: CASSYPGTGAFF
CDR3nt: TGTGCCAGCAGCTATCCCGGGACCGGGGCTTTCTTT